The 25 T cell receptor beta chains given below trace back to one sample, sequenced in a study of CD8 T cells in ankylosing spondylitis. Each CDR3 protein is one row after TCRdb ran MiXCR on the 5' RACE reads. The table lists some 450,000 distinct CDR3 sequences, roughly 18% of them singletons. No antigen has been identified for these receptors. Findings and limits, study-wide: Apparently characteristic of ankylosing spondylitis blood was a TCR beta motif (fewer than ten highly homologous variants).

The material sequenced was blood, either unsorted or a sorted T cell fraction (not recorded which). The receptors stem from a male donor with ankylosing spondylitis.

The CDR3 region is CASTDGETQYF. CDR3 nucleotides: TGTGCCAGCACCGACGGGGAGACCCAGTACTTC. The rearrangement uses TRBV2 and TRBJ2-5; D is unresolved. Trimming took 7 bases from V and 5 from J, leaving 8 bases between them. Per the germline V gene, CDR1 is SNHLY and CDR2 is FYNNEI. CDR3 size: 11 residues. The full variable domain, completed using reference TRBV2 and TRBJ2-5, is EPEVTQTPSHQVTQMGQEVILRCVPISNHLYFYWYRQILGQKVEFLVSFYNNEISEKSEIFDDQFSVERPDGSNFTLKIRSTKLEDSAMYFCASTDGETQYFGPGTRLLVL.

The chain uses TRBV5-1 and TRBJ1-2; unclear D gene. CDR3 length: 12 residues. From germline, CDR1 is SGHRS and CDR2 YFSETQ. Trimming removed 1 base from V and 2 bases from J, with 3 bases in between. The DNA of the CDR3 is TGCGCCAGCAGCTTGCAAAACTATGGCTACACCTTC. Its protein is CASSLQNYGYTF.

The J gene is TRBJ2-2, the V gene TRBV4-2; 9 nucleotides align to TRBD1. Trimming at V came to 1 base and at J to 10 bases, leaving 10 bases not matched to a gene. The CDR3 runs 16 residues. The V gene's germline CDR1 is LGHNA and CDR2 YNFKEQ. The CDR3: CASSQGRGTGLEELFF. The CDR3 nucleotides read TGTGCCAGCAGCCAAGGCCGGGGGACAGGGCTGGAGGAGCTGTTTTTT.

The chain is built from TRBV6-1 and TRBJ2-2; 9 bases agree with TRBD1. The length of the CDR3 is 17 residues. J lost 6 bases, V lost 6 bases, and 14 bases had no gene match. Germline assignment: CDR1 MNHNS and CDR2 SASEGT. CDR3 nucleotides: TGTGCCAGCAGGCAAAGCGGGACAGGGATTATCGCCGGGGAGCTGTTTTTT. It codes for CASRQSGTGIIAGELFF.

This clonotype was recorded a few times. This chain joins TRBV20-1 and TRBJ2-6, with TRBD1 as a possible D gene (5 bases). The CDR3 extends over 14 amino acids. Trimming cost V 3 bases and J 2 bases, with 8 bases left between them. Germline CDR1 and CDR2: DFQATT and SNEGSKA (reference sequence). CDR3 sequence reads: CSASQGTGANVLTF. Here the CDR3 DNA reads TGCAGTGCTAGTCAGGGAACTGGGGCCAACGTCCTGACTTTC.

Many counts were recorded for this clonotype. Here the CDR3 DNA reads TGCAGTGCTAGAGTACCGACTAGCGAGCGTGCTCGCTCCTACAATGAGCAGTTCTTC. As protein: CSARVPTSERARSYNEQFF. This chain joins TRBV20-1 and TRBJ2-1; 8 nucleotides line up with TRBD2. Germline trimming cut 1 base from V and 0 bases from J; bases unmatched to any gene: 14. There are 19 residues in the CDR3. Germline assignment: CDR1 DFQATT and CDR2 SNEGSKA (reference sequence).

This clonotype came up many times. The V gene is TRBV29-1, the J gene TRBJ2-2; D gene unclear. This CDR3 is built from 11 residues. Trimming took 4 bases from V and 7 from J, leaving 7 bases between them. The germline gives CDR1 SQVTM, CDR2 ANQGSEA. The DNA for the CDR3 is TGCAGCGTTGCGAGCTACGGGGAGCTGTTTTTT. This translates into CSVASYGELFF.

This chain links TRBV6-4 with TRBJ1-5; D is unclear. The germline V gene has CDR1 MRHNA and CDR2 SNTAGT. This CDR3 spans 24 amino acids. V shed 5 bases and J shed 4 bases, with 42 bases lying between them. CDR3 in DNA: TGTGCCAGCAGTCCGCCCCCAAACAAGGCAAAGGGAGAGGTGAAACGTAATAGTAATCAGCCCCAGCATTTT. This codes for CASSPPPNKAKGEVKRNSNQPQHF.

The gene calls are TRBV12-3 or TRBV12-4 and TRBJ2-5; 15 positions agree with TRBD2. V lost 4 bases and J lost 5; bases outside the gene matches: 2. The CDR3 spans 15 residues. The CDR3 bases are TGTGCCAGCAGTTCCGGGACTAGCGGGAGGGAGACCCAGTACTTC. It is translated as CASSSGTSGRETQYF.

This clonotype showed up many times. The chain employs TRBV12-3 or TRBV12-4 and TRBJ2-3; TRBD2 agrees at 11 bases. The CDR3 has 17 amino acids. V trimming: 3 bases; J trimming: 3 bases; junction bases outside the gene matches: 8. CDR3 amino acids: CASSFSGTSGYTDTQYF. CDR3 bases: TGTGCCAGCAGTTTCTCCGGGACTAGCGGTTATACAGATACGCAGTATTTT.

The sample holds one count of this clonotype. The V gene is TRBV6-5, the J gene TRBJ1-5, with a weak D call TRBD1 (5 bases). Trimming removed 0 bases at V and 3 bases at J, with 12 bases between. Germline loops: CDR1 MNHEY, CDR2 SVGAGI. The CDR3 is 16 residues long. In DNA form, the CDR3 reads TGTGCCAGCAGTTACTCGGGGTCCGGGACCAATCAGCCCCAGCATTTT. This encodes CASSYSGSGTNQPQHF.

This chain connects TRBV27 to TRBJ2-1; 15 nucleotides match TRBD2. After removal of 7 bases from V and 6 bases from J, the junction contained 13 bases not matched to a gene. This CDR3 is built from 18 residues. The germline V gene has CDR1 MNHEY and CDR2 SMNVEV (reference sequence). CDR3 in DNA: TGTGCCAGCACCCCTCGTCAGGGACTAGCGGGGGGCTCCAATGAGCAGTTCTTC. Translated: CASTPRQGLAGGSNEQFF.

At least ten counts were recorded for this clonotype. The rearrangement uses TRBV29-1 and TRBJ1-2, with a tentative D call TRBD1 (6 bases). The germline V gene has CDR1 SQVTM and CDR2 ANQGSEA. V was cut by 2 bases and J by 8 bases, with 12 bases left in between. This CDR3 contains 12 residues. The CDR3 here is CSVEWSGEGYTF. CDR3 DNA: TGCAGCGTTGAATGGTCAGGGGAAGGCTACACCTTC.

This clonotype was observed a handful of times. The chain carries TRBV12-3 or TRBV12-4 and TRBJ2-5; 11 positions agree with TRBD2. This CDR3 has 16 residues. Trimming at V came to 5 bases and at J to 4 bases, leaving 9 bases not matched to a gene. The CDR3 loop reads CASSRLSGGGLETQYF. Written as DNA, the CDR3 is TGTGCCAGCAGTCGACTTAGCGGGGGGGGTCTAGAGACCCAGTACTTC.

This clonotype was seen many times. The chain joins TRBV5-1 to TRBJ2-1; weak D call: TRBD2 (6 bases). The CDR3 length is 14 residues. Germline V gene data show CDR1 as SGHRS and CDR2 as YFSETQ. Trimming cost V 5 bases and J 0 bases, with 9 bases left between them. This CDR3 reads CASSVGSSYNEQFF. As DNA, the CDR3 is TGCGCCAGCAGTGTCGGGAGCTCCTACAATGAGCAGTTCTTC. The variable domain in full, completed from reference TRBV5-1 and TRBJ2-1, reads KAGVTQTPRYLIKTRGQQVTLSCSPISGHRSVSWYQQTPGQGLQFLFEYFSETQRNKGNFPGRFSGRQFSNSRSEMNVSTLELGDSALYLCASSVGSSYNEQFFGPGTRLTVL.

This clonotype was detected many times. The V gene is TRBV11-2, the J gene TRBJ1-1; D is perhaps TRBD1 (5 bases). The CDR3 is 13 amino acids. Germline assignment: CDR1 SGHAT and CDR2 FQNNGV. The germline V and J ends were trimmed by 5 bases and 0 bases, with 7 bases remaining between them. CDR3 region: CASSRQMNTEAFF. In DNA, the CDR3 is TGTGCCAGCAGCCGACAGATGAACACTGAAGCTTTCTTT.

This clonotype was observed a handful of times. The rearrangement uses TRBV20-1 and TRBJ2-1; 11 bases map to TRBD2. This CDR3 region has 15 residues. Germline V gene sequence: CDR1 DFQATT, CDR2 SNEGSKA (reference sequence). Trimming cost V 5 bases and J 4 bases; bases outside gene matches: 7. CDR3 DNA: TGCAGTGCTCCCGTAGCGGGGGGGATTTACAATGAGCAGTTCTTC. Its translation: CSAPVAGGIYNEQFF.

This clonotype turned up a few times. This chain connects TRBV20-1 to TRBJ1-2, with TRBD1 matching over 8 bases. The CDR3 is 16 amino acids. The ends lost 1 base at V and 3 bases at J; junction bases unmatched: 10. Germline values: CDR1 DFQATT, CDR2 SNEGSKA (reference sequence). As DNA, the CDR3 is TGCAGTGCTAGAGCCCGGACAGGGAGCTTCGACTATGGCTACACCTTC. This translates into CSARARTGSFDYGYTF.

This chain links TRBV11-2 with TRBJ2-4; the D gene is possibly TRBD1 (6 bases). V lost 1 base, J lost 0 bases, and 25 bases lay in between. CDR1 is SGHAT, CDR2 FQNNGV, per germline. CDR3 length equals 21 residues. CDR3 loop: CASSLGWSATGGYLAKNIQYF. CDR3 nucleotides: TGTGCCAGCAGCTTAGGTTGGTCGGCGACAGGAGGTTACCTAGCCAAAAACATTCAGTACTTC.

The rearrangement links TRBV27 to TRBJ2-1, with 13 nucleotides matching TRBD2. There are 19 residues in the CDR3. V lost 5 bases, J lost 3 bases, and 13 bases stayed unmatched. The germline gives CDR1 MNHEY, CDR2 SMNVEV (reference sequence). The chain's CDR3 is CASSPTQTLAGGHYNEQFF. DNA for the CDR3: TGTGCCAGCAGTCCCACCCAGACACTAGCGGGGGGGCACTACAATGAGCAGTTCTTC.

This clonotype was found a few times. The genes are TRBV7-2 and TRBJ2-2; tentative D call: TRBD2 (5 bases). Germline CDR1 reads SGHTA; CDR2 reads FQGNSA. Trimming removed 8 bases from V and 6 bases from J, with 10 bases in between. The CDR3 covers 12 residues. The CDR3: CASGLQAGELFF. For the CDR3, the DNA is TGTGCCAGCGGACTTCAGGCCGGGGAGCTGTTTTTT.

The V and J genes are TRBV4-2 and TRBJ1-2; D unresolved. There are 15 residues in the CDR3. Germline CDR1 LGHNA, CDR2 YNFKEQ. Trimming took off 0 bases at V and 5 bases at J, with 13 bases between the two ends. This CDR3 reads CASSQDSAVRYGYTF. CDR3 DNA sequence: TGTGCCAGCAGCCAAGACAGTGCCGTTCGGTATGGCTACACCTTC.

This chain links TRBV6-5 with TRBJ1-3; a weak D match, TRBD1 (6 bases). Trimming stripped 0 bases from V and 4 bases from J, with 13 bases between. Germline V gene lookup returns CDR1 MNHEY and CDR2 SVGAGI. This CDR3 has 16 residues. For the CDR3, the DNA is TGTGCCAGCAGTTACTCGAGTACAGGGTCAGGAAACACCATATATTTT. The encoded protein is CASSYSSTGSGNTIYF.

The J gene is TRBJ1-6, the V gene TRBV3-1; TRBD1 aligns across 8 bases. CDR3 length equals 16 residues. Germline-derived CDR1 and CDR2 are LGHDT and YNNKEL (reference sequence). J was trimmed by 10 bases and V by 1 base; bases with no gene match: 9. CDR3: CASSQVGQGAESPLHF. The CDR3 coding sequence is TGTGCCAGCAGCCAAGTAGGGCAGGGGGCCGAGTCACCCCTCCACTTT.

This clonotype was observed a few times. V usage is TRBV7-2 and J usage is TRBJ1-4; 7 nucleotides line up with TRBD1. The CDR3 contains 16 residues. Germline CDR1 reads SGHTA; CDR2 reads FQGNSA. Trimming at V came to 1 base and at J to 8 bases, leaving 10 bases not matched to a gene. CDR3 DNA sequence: TGTGCCAGCAGCTTAGTAGCAGGGGGGAATTACGAAAAACTGTTTTTT. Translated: CASSLVAGGNYEKLFF. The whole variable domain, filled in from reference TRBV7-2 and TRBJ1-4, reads GAGVSQSPSNKVTEKGKDVELRCDPISGHTALYWYRQSLGQGLEFLIYFQGNSAPDKSGLPSDRFSAERTGGSVSTLTIQRTQQEDSAVYLCASSLVAGGNYEKLFFGSGTQLSVL.